This T cell receptor beta chain was found in a study of post-analysis software for immune sequencing data. Study background: Recorded disease courses covered relapsing-remitting, secondary progressive and progressive-relapsing multiple sclerosis. Some patients had no subtype annotation. General study results and limits: A handful of TRBV segments occurring more often in patients than controls included TRBV5-6, TRBV5-1 and TRBV20-1. Batch-matched samples strongly co-clustered by F measure. Multiple sclerosis patients showed significantly lower normalized Chao1 diversity than controls did.

The CDR3 loop spans 16 amino acids. V was cut by 4 bases and J by 1 base, with 14 bases left in between. Germline V lookup: CDR1 MGHRA, CDR2 YSYEKL. cDNA libraries of TCR beta carried unique molecular identifiers. TCRdb itself ran the PCR reads through MiXCR, one entry per CDR3 protein. This table has about 500,000 distinct CDR3 sequences, over 35% appearing once. This clonotype turned up a few times. What it binds is not known. This clonotype originated in a girl aged 10 to 17 with multiple sclerosis. The sample was blood. The rearrangement joins TRBV4-1 to TRBJ2-4; no reliable D call. The chain's CDR3 is CASSPSGIGAKNIQYF. CDR3 nucleotide sequence: TGCGCCAGCAGCCCCTCGGGTATCGGGGCCAAAAACATTCAGTACTTC.